These 7 T cell receptor beta chains were all obtained from the same sample, sequenced in a study of long-term antiretroviral therapy in people with HIV. At survey level, the immunoSEQ assay was run in its v3.0 version. The data were produced by immunoSEQ multiplex PCR, yet TCRdb's version contains in-frame clones alone and is incomplete. The table records tens of thousands of clones, around 87% of them present only once. The specimen comprised unsorted PBMCs, sampled 2.6 years after starting antiretroviral therapy. The receptors shown here come from a woman aged 45-60 years with HIV.

The rearrangement links TRBV7-2 to TRBJ1-1; 9 nucleotides align to TRBD1. V dropped 5 bases and J dropped 0; count of bases not matched to a gene: 4. The CDR3 is made up of 15 amino acids. Per the germline V gene, CDR1 is SGHTA and CDR2 is FQGNSA. The CDR3 spells CASSQRTGVNTEAFF. The CDR3 DNA is TGTGCCAGCAGCCAGCGGACAGGGGTGAACACTGAAGCTTTCTTT.

V usage is TRBV19 and J usage is TRBJ2-1; 10 bases are a match to TRBD2. V lost 6 bases, J lost 1 base, and 3 bases stayed unmatched. This CDR3 has 15 residues. CDR1 and CDR2 from the germline V gene are LNHDA and SQIVND (reference sequence). The CDR3 spells CASSRAGGSYNEQFF. The CDR3 DNA follows: TGTGCCAGTAGCCGAGCGGGAGGGTCCTACAATGAGCAGTTCTTC. Looking up the rest from reference TRBV19 and TRBJ2-1 gives the full variable domain: DGGITQSPKYLFRKEGQNVTLSCEQNLNHDAMYWYRQDPGQGLRLIYYSQIVNDFQKGDIAEGYSVSREKKESFPLTVTSAQKNPTAFYLCASSRAGGSYNEQFFGPGTRLTVL.

V is TRBV7-3 and J is TRBJ2-2; 11 nucleotides agree with TRBD2. Germline values: CDR1 SGHTA, CDR2 FQGTGA. V gave up 5 bases and J gave up 3 bases; unmatched junction bases: 14. The CDR3 totals 19 residues. The CDR3 DNA is TGTGCCAGCAGCCTCAAAATCCCCCTAGCGGGAGGAGACACCGGGGAGCTGTTTTTT. It is translated as CASSLKIPLAGGDTGELFF.

The chain uses TRBV6-5 and TRBJ1-2; TRBD1 is a possible D gene (6 bases). Trimming shortened V by 6 bases and J by 5 bases, and 19 bases separated the two germline ends. CDR3 length equals 15 residues. The V gene's germline CDR1 is MNHEY and CDR2 SVGAGI. Here the CDR3 DNA reads TGTGCCAGCAGGGCTTCCCAGGGGACGGGATATGGCTACACCTTC. This gives the protein CASRASQGTGYGYTF.

This chain links TRBV9 with TRBJ1-1, with 7 nucleotides matching TRBD1. Losses at the gene ends were 2 bases for V and 0 bases for J; bases not matched to a gene: 4. Germline values: CDR1 SGDLS, CDR2 YYNGEE. CDR3 length: 15 residues. The CDR3 nucleotides read TGTGCCAGCAGCGTTTCAGGGGGATTGAACACTGAAGCTTTCTTT. Its translation is CASSVSGGLNTEAFF.

The chain links TRBV10-3 to TRBJ2-1; TRBD1 is a possible D gene (5 bases). The CDR3 length is 15 residues. V was cut by 3 bases and J by 4 bases, with 13 bases left in between. Per the germline V gene, CDR1 is ENHRY and CDR2 is SYGVKD. CDR3 nucleotides: TGTGCCATCAGTGATCACGACAGCCTTTACAATGAGCAGTTCTTC. It encodes CAISDHDSLYNEQFF.

The chain joins TRBV7-9 to TRBJ1-1; weak D call: TRBD1 (6 bases). Germline CDR1 is SEHNR and CDR2 is FQNEAQ (reference sequence). V was shortened by 4 bases and J by 4 bases, with 13 bases between the two germline ends. The CDR3 sequence is 14 residues long. The CDR3 protein is CASSSGGIGTEAFF. CDR3 nucleotide sequence: TGTGCCAGCAGCTCGGGGGGCATCGGCACTGAAGCTTTCTTT.